This T cell receptor (beta chain) was captured in a study of monozygotic twins with inflammatory bowel disease. The TCR libraries each used total RNA (around 3,600 ng per library). Two nested PCRs, about 16 and 10 cycles, amplified TCRalpha and TCRbeta cDNA. TCRdb re-called the 5' RACE reads, yielding one record per CDR3 amino acid sequence without DNA. With about 440,000 distinct CDR3 sequences in the sample, the ten largest clones hold 2% to 2.5%. There are 11 residues in the CDR3. From germline, CDR1 is DFQATT and CDR2 SNEGSKA (reference sequence). The sample consisted of blood. The clonotype comes from a human donor with ulcerative colitis or Crohn's disease, or a healthy co-twin of an affected twin (not recorded which). The chain links TRBV20-1 to TRBJ2-2. The CDR3 sequence is CSATNTGELFF.